This TCR beta chain was sequenced in a study of beta chain features in type 1 diabetes. Study results and caveats: Naive, central memory and Treg TCRB repertoires appeared more alike in patients than in healthy donors. Small HLA sub-analyses could not settle whether HLA shapes TCRB rearrangement. Among type 1 diabetes patients, VDJ junctions had fewer insertions and more deletions.

Sorted populations all exceeded 95% purity. Regarding this clone: Its antigen is not identified.

TCRB transcripts that were expressed got sequenced, as all of the isolated RNA had been reverse transcribed. Profiled with immunoSEQ multiplex PCR; TCRdb holds only in-frame clones, not every one. Of 70,000 to 95,000 clones listed, roughly a third are singletons. Germline trimming cut 4 bases from V and 1 base from J; bases unmatched to any gene: 3. Looked up from germline, CDR1 is SGHRS and CDR2 is YFSETQ. CDR3 length equals 15 residues. This clonotype was sampled from a woman aged 18 to 35 in good health. Sequencing was done on a sample of stem cell memory CD4+ T cells from blood. The genes are TRBV5-1 and TRBJ2-2; 8 bases align to TRBD1. This CDR3 reads CASSTQGVNTGELFF. The CDR3 nucleotides are TGCGCCAGCAGCACACAGGGGGTGAACACCGGGGAGCTGTTTTTT.